This T cell receptor beta chain appears in the sequencing data of a study of blood T cell repertoires in COVID-19. V lost 6 bases to trimming and J lost 1 base; unmatched junction nucleotides: 9. Germline V gene sequence: CDR1 MDHEN, CDR2 SYDVKM. This CDR3 comprises 18 residues. TCRdb keeps only in-frame clones here, not all; method: immunoSEQ multiplex PCR. This sample has about 80,000 clones, with around four fifths found just once. This clone was observed a single time. Sequenced input: peripheral blood. The chain couples TRBV28 to TRBJ2-7; 16 positions match TRBD2. This clonotype was sampled from a man older than 75 with active or convalescent COVID-19. The CDR3 DNA reads as TGTGCCAGCAGCCCGGGACTAGCGGGAGGGCCCTCGTCCTACGAGCAGTACTTC. Its translation is CASSPGLAGGPSSYEQYF.